This entry describes one TCR beta chain. This specimen belongs to a study of blood T cell repertoires in COVID-19. Study details: Whether acute or convalescent, the COVID-19 samples came from the United States, Italy and Spain. PBMCs, B-cell-depleted T cells, or T cells provided the cDNA or gDNA that made up the material.

Per the original data handling: Estimation of nucleated cell counts relied on the amplification of reference gene primers. Clones were read by immunoSEQ multiplex PCR, and TCRdb kept only the in-frame ones, dropping some. V and J calls and clone size are as listed in that table; D and trimming were resolved from the DNA. The table shows under 300,000 clones, with under 85% occurring only once. This CDR3 comprises 12 residues. Trimming removed 1 base from V and 4 bases from J, with 5 bases in between. CDR1 and CDR2 (germline): SGHDT, YYEEEE. The receptor was derived from a woman aged 40 to 50 with active or convalescent COVID-19. The sample taken for sequencing was peripheral blood. J is TRBJ1-1 and V is TRBV5-6; D gene unclear. As DNA, the CDR3 is TGTGCCAGCAGCTTGATCAGCACTGAAGCTTTCTTT. It encodes CASSLISTEAFF.